The 6 T cell receptor beta chains given below trace back to one sample, sequenced in a study of control samples from healthy donors and cancer patients. The assay was immunoSEQ multiplex PCR, and TCRdb's table has in-frame clones only and misses some. This table has around 150,000 clones, roughly 89% appearing once. The sample comprised blood. Receptors were obtained from a young man in good health.

This chain connects TRBV5-4 to TRBJ2-6, with D hard to call. Germline CDR1 and CDR2: SGHNT and YYREEE (reference sequence). Deletions cut 6 bases from V and 0 bases from J, with 7 bases between. The CDR3 is 14 amino acids. The CDR3 DNA follows: TGTGCCAGCATGGAGAGCTCTGGGGCCAACGTCCTGACTTTC. Translating gives CASMESSGANVLTF.

As DNA, the CDR3 is TGCGCCAGCAGCTGGACAGAAAACAATGAGCAGTTCTTC. This translates into CASSWTENNEQFF. The chain recombines TRBV5-1 with TRBJ2-1; D perhaps matches TRBD1 (6 bases). Germline assignment: CDR1 SGHRS and CDR2 YFSETQ. With 3 bases removed from V and 5 bases from J, the gap between germline ends came to 9 bases. The CDR3 has 13 amino acids.

The rearrangement uses TRBV24-1 and TRBJ2-1; tentative D call: TRBD2 (7 bases). This CDR3 is 15 amino acids long. Germline CDR1 is KGHDR and CDR2 is SFDVKD. Deletions cut 5 bases from V and 6 bases from J, with 16 bases between. The DNA for the CDR3 is TGTGCCACCAGTGGGATGGGGGGGCAAATCAATGAGCAGTTCTTC. Its protein is CATSGMGGQINEQFF.

The V and J genes are TRBV28 and TRBJ2-4, with D possibly TRBD2 on 5 matching bases. Germline V CDR1 and CDR2: MDHEN, SYDVKM. The V end lost 3 bases, the J end lost 9 bases, and 12 bases lay between the germline ends. The CDR3 has 13 residues. CDR3 in amino acids: CASSFRLEGIQYF. CDR3 in DNA: TGTGCCAGCAGTTTTAGACTTGAGGGCATTCAGTACTTC.

The chain carries TRBV3-1 (or the pseudogene TRBV3-2) and TRBJ2-2, with TRBD2 matching 11 bases. The germline V gene encodes CDR1 LGHDT and CDR2 YNNKEL (reference sequence). The CDR3 runs to 17 residues. The V gene end was trimmed by 2 bases and the J gene end by 5 bases; junction bases not matched to a gene: 7. The CDR3 region is CASSQPTSGSSTGELFF. The CDR3 DNA follows: TGTGCCAGCAGCCAACCCACTAGCGGGAGTTCAACCGGGGAGCTGTTTTTT.

V usage is TRBV7-9 and J usage is TRBJ1-6, with 7 positions matching TRBD1. CDR1 SEHNR and CDR2 FQNEAQ come from the germline V gene (reference sequence). V was pared by 2 bases and J by 9 bases, with 4 bases of the junction left unmatched. The CDR3 loop spans 14 amino acids. The CDR3, as DNA: TGTGCCAGCAGCTTACAGGGGGATGGTTCACCCCTCCACTTT. Translating gives CASSLQGDGSPLHF.